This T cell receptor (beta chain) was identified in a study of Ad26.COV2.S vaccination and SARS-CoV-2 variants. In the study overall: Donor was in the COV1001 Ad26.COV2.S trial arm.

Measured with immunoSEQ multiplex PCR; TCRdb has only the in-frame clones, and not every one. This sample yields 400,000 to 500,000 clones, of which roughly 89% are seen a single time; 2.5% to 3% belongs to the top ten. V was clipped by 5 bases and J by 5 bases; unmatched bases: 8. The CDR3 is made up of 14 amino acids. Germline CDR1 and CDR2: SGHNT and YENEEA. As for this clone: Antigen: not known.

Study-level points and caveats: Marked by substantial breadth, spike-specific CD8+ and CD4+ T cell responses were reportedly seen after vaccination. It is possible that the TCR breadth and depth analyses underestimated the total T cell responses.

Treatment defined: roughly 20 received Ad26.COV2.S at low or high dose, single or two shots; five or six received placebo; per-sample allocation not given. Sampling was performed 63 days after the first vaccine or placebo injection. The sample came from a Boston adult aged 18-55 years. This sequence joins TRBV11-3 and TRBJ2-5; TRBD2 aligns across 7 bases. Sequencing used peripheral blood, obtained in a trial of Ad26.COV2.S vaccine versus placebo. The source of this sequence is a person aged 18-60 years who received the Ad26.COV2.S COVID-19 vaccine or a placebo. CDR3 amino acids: CASSDRGRGETQYF. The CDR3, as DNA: TGTGCCAGCAGCGATCGCGGGCGGGGGGAGACCCAGTACTTC.